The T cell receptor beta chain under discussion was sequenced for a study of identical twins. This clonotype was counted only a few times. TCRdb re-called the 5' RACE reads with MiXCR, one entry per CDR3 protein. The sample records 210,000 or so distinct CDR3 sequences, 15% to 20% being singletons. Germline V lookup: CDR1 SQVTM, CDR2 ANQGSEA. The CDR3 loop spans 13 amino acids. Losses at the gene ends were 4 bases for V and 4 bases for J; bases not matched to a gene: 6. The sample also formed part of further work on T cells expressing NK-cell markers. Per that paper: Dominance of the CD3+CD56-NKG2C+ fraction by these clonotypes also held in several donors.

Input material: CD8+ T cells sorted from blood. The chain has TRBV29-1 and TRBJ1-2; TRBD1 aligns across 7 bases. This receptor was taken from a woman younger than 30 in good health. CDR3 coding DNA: TGCAGCGTTGCGGACAGGCTAAGCTATGGCTACACCTTC. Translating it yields CSVADRLSYGYTF.